Listed below are T cell receptor beta chains from one sample, sequenced in a study of HIV-infected patients and healthy controls. TCRdb itself ran the 5' RACE reads through MiXCR, one entry per CDR3 protein. Of about 16,000 distinct CDR3 sequences listed, 8% to 10% were seen once; the top ten hold 4.5% to 5.5%. The specimen sequenced was blood. These receptor sequences come from an adult in good health. Both conserved end residues are part of each CDR3. The D gene is left open where the match is weak. Clone sizes are given selectively: once, few, many, or a class where the clone is expanded.

v_call	clone_size	j_call	d_call	cdr3_aa	cdr3_nt
TRBV6-4	many	TRBJ2-1	.	CASSEDSTYNEQFF	TGTGCCAGCAGTGAGGACTCTACTTACAATGAGCAGTTCTTC
TRBV20-1	.	TRBJ1-5	TRBD1	CSASRQGANQPQHF	TGCAGTGCTAGTCGACAGGGGGCCAATCAGCCCCAGCATTTT
TRBV4-1	many	TRBJ2-3	.	CASRLVEGRGTDTQYF	TGCGCCAGCCGATTAGTGGAGGGCAGGGGCACAGATACGCAGTATTTT
TRBV6-5	many	TRBJ1-2	.	CASSPDRIYGYTF	TGTGCCAGCAGTCCGGACAGAATCTATGGCTACACCTTC
TRBV12-3/TRBV12-4	.	TRBJ1-2	TRBD1	CASTPSGQADGYTF	TGTGCCAGCACGCCCTCCGGACAGGCTGATGGCTACACCTTC
TRBV3-1	.	TRBJ2-3	.	CASSQTGTDTQYF	TGTGCCAGCAGCCAGACGGGCACAGATACGCAGTATTTT
TRBV5-4	few	TRBJ2-5	TRBD2	CAQREQLQETQYF	TGTGCGCAGCGGGAACAGCTCCAAGAGACCCAGTACTTC
TRBV6-4	medium-sized	TRBJ2-3	TRBD1	CASSERQGADTQYF	TGTGCCAGCAGTGAGAGACAGGGGGCAGATACGCAGTATTTT
TRBV6-2/TRBV6-3	.	TRBJ2-1	.	CASSYSPPLRQNEQFF	TGTGCCAGCAGTTATTCCCCCCCTCTCAGGCAGAATGAGCAGTTCTTC
TRBV19	many	TRBJ2-1	TRBD1	CASRVSVGSGTAHNEQFF	TGTGCCAGTAGAGTATCGGTCGGGTCGGGGACAGCTCACAATGAGCAGTTCTTC
TRBV20-1	many	TRBJ2-7	TRBD2	CSATGGGLVGEQYF	TGCAGTGCTACCGGCGGGGGGCTCGTAGGCGAGCAGTACTTC
TRBV28	many	TRBJ2-7	.	CASSLEQLGQSF	TGTGCCAGCAGTTTGGAACAACTCGGGCAGTCCTTC
TRBV4-3	many	TRBJ1-2	.	CASSQGLVANYGYTF	TGCGCCAGCAGCCAAGGGCTCGTAGCTAACTATGGCTACACCTTC
TRBV6-5	few	TRBJ2-3	TRBD2	CASTGDSFSGRAFPDTQYF	TGTGCCAGCACGGGGGACAGTTTTAGCGGGAGAGCCTTCCCAGATACGCAGTATTTT
TRBV29-1	many	TRBJ2-7	TRBD1	CSAAGTAAYEQYF	TGCAGCGCGGCCGGGACAGCCGCCTACGAGCAGTACTTC
TRBV20-1	many	TRBJ2-7	TRBD1	CSGGQGSYEQYF	TGCAGTGGTGGACAGGGGAGTTACGAGCAGTACTTC
TRBV2	few	TRBJ2-3	.	CASWAGELTDTQYF	TGTGCCAGCTGGGCAGGGGAACTCACAGATACGCAGTATTTT
TRBV13	few	TRBJ2-7	.	CASSLARSGLTSYEQYF	TGTGCCAGCAGCTTAGCTCGGTCCGGACTGACCTCCTACGAGCAGTACTTC